Shown below are 17 T cell receptor beta chains from a single sample sequenced in a study of T cells after yellow fever vaccination (dated by TCRdb to the late 2010s). The treatment or condition tag for this specimen amounts to: live attenuated yellow fever vaccine strain. Library creation used 5' RACE. The sequencing machine was an Illumina NovaSeq 6000. Using fastp trimming at Q25 and MiXCR clonotype assembly, TCRdb reanalyzed the public sequencing data and kept in-frame beta chains. Every entry covers one CDR3 protein and lists the most common genes and DNA from its rows. The sample table records about 430,000 distinct CDR3 sequences; around 20% of these occur just once. Around 17% of the sample is taken by the ten largest. Material: PBMCs, obtained before the yellow fever booster vaccination. The receptors were gathered from a man aged 18 to 35 who received the YFV17D yellow fever vaccine.

CDR3 sequence (DNA): TGCGCCAGCAGCTCCGGGCCGACTAGCGGGGTCTACGAGCAGTACGTC. Translated, it gives CASSSGPTSGVYEQYV. V is TRBV5-1 and J is TRBJ2-7, with 11 nucleotides matching TRBD2. Looked up from germline, CDR1 is SGHRS and CDR2 is YFSETQ. The CDR3 is 16 amino acids. The V and J ends lost 3 bases and 3 bases, in that order; junction bases with no gene match: 8.

This clonotype was observed a handful of times. The J gene is TRBJ2-7, the V gene TRBV4-3, with D unresolved. Per germline, CDR1 LGHNA and CDR2 YSLEER. The CDR3 runs 15 residues. With 3 bases removed from V and 2 bases from J, the gap between germline ends came to 14 bases. This CDR3 reads CASSQAYRVTYEQYF. In DNA form, the CDR3 reads TGCGCCAGCAGCCAGGCCTACAGAGTTACCTACGAGCAGTACTTC.

This clonotype was recorded a few times. This chain uses TRBV4-1 with TRBJ2-7, with 8 nucleotides matching TRBD1. There are 16 residues in the CDR3. The germline gives CDR1 MGHRA, CDR2 YSYEKL. V dropped 1 base and J dropped 2; count of bases not matched to a gene: 7. Here the CDR3 reads CASSQVAGGPTYEQYF. CDR3 nucleotide sequence: TGCGCCAGCAGCCAAGTGGCAGGGGGCCCGACCTACGAGCAGTACTTC.

This chain connects TRBV5-5 to TRBJ2-7; 7 positions match TRBD1. The germline V gene has CDR1 SGHKS and CDR2 YYEKEE (reference sequence). CDR3 length equals 15 residues. Trimming cost V 4 bases and J 3 bases; bases outside gene matches: 10. The CDR3 loop reads CASSAEPGQNYEQYF. The CDR3 region has the DNA TGTGCCAGCAGCGCCGAACCGGGACAGAACTACGAGCAGTACTTC.

There are a few counts of this clonotype. V is TRBV5-1 and J is TRBJ2-7; tentatively, D is TRBD2 (6 bases). The CDR3 consists of 12 residues. Trimming cost V 1 base and J 9 bases, with 11 bases left between them. CDR1 is SGHRS, CDR2 YFSETQ, per germline. CDR3 loop: CASSLNIGRQYF. CDR3 DNA sequence: TGCGCCAGCAGCTTGAACATCGGGAGGCAGTACTTC.

In its sample, this clonotype was seen many times. The V gene is TRBV6-2 or TRBV6-3, the J gene TRBJ1-5; D perhaps matches TRBD1 (6 bases). Deletions cut 6 bases from V and 11 bases from J, with 20 bases between. CDR1 and CDR2 from the germline V gene are MNHEY and SVGEGT. The CDR3 contains 14 residues. The CDR3 region has the DNA TGTGCCAGCAGCACCTCCCCGCAGGGGAGCACCCAGCATTTT. Protein product: CASSTSPQGSTQHF.

This clonotype was observed a handful of times. The CDR3 DNA reads as TGCGCCAGCAGTTCCCCTCAGGAAGAAAAACTGTTTTTT. Its protein product is CASSSPQEEKLFF. The chain recombines TRBV5-1 with TRBJ1-4; D is unclear. This CDR3 region has 13 residues. V was clipped by 5 bases and J by 8 bases, with 13 bases between them. From germline, CDR1 is SGHRS and CDR2 YFSETQ.

This clonotype was observed many times. The chain carries TRBV20-1 and TRBJ2-7; 8 bases match TRBD1. CDR3 length: 14 residues. CDR1 and CDR2 (germline): DFQATT, SNEGSKA (reference sequence). The V and J ends lost 6 bases and 1 base, in that order; junction bases with no gene match: 8. The DNA for the CDR3 is TGCAGTGCCGATGACAGGGGTAGTTCCTACGAGCAGTACGTC. Translated, it gives CSADDRGSSYEQYV.

At least ten counts were recorded for this clonotype. In nucleotides, the CDR3 is TGCGCCAGCAGCCAAGATTGGGTGGGGGGGCCAACAGATACGCAGTATTTT. Amino acids: CASSQDWVGGPTDTQYF. This chain joins TRBV4-3 and TRBJ2-3, with TRBD2 as a possible D gene (7 bases). V dropped 0 bases and J dropped 3 bases, with 16 bases sitting between them. The V gene's germline CDR1 is LGHNA and CDR2 YSLEER. This CDR3 is 17 amino acids long.

The chain combines TRBV5-1 with TRBJ2-7, with D perhaps being TRBD1 or TRBD2 (5 bases each). Trimming shortened V by 0 bases and J by 0 bases, and 7 bases separated the two germline ends. The CDR3 contains 14 residues. Germline-derived CDR1 and CDR2 are SGHRS and YFSETQ. This chain's CDR3 is CASSLGDASYEQYV. The DNA of the CDR3 is TGCGCCAGCAGCTTGGGGGACGCCTCCTACGAGCAGTACGTC.

Comments on this clonotype: With a much larger clone just one base away, this may be a read error. V usage is TRBV20-1 and J usage is TRBJ1-5, with TRBD1 matching 9 bases. The CDR3 extends over 13 amino acids. Germline assignment: CDR1 DFQATT and CDR2 SNEGSKA (reference sequence). The CDR3 sequence is CSSSADRGQPQHF. The CDR3 coding sequence is TGCAGTTCTAGTGCGGACAGGGGACAGCCCCAGCATTTT.

A single count supports this clonotype. V gene TRBV7-8 combines with J gene TRBJ2-5, with 7 bases matching TRBD2. From germline, CDR1 is SGHVS and CDR2 FQNEAQ. V lost 6 bases to trimming and J lost 2 bases; unmatched junction nucleotides: 12. This CDR3 is 16 amino acids long. The CDR3: CASSSRREKKQETQYF. The CDR3 nucleotides read TGTGCCAGCAGTTCCCGGCGGGAGAAAAAACAAGAGACCCAGTACTTC.

This clonotype came up a few times. The V gene is TRBV4-1, the J gene TRBJ1-2; 10 bases agree with TRBD1. V shed 0 bases, J shed 5 bases, and the junction held 6 bases outside the gene matches. CDR3 length: 16 residues. Germline V gene data show CDR1 as MGHRA and CDR2 as YSYEKL. The CDR3 loop reads CASSQEWTGGLYGYTF. Here the CDR3 DNA reads TGCGCCAGCAGCCAAGAGTGGACAGGGGGTCTATATGGCTACACCTTC.

The CDR3 here is CASSSGGSLEQYV. Here the CDR3 DNA reads TGTGCCAGCAGTAGCGGGGGTAGCCTCGAGCAGTACGTC. The chain has TRBV28 and TRBJ2-7, with TRBD2 identical over 8 bases. Trimming removed 5 bases from V and 6 bases from J; junction bases left unmatched: 6. Germline V gene data show CDR1 as MDHEN and CDR2 as SYDVKM. This CDR3 region has 13 residues.

A few counts support this clonotype. The chain combines TRBV6-5 with TRBJ2-7; D might be TRBD2 (6 bases). CDR1 is MNHEY and CDR2 is SVGAGI in the germline V gene. The ends were cut back, 10 bases at V and 0 bases at J, with 10 bases in the middle. CDR3 size: 12 residues. The CDR3 sequence is CATSRGSYEQYF. In nucleotides, the CDR3 is TGTGCCACTTCGCGGGGCTCCTACGAGCAGTACTTC.

The chain links TRBV11-2 to TRBJ2-5, with unresolved D. Germline V CDR1 and CDR2: SGHAT, FQNNGV. Between the trimmed V and J ends, which lost 2 bases and 8 bases, there was a span of 9 bases. The CDR3 loop spans 12 amino acids. CDR3 sequence reads: CASSLSRATQYF. DNA of the CDR3: TGTGCCAGCAGCTTAAGCCGGGCTACCCAGTACTTC.

The CDR3 is CASSRANADTQYF. CDR3 DNA sequence: TGTGCCAGCAGCCGGGCGAATGCAGATACGCAGTATTTT. This rearrangement joins TRBV7-2 to TRBJ2-3; D remains ambiguous. V was shortened by 5 bases and J by 4 bases, with 10 bases between the two germline ends. The germline CDR1 and CDR2 sequences are SGHTA and FQGNSA. This CDR3 has 13 residues.